Listed here are 25 T cell receptor beta chains from one sample, sequenced in a study of blood T cell repertoires in COVID-19. The table came from immunoSEQ multiplex PCR; TCRdb's copy has only in-frame clones and leaves some out. Seen here are some 220,000 clones, roughly 84% observed once, and the top ten hold about 8.9%. Sequencing used peripheral blood. Every receptor here comes from a middle-aged man with active or convalescent COVID-19.

Here the CDR3 reads CATSPGTGRREQFF. CDR3 sequence (DNA): TGTGCCACCAGTCCCGGGACAGGGAGACGGGAGCAGTTCTTC. The V and J genes are TRBV24-1 and TRBJ2-1; TRBD1 matches at 9 bases. From germline, CDR1 is KGHDR and CDR2 SFDVKD. The CDR3 consists of 14 residues. The V segment lost 6 bases and the J segment 10 bases; nucleotides outside the gene matches: 9.

The chain joins TRBV4-1 to TRBJ2-5, with D unclear. The V and J ends lost 4 bases and 0 bases respectively, with 6 bases between them. This CDR3 is built from 13 residues. From germline, CDR1 is MGHRA and CDR2 YSYEKL. In nucleotides, the CDR3 is TGCGCCAGCAGCCCTACGTACCAAGAGACCCAGTACTTC. Translation gives CASSPTYQETQYF.

The chain carries TRBV7-2 and TRBJ1-1, with D possibly matching TRBD1 (6 bases). Per the germline V gene, CDR1 is SGHTA and CDR2 is FQGNSA. The CDR3 runs 15 residues. The V end lost 1 base, the J end lost 7 bases, and 16 bases lay between the germline ends. CDR3 sequence (DNA): TGTGCCAGCAGCTTAGGATTCCCGGGACACAGTGAAGCTTTCTTT. Translating it yields CASSLGFPGHSEAFF.

This clone has a handful of counts. The gene calls are TRBV6-2 or TRBV6-3 and TRBJ1-5, with 10 bases that match TRBD1. Trimming took 4 bases from V and 3 from J; bases not matched to a gene: 9. CDR3 size: 17 residues. Per the germline V gene, CDR1 is MNHEY and CDR2 is SVGEGT. The CDR3 DNA follows: TGTGCCAGCAGTTTTATTCCGGGACAGGGGACCAATCAGCCCCAGCATTTT. Translated, it gives CASSFIPGQGTNQPQHF.

This clone was picked up a small number of times. The V and J genes are TRBV21-1 and TRBJ2-2; whether TRBD1, the table's D call, matches the DNA was not checked. TRBV21-1 counts as a pseudogene. The CDR3 is 17 amino acids. CDR3 nucleotide sequence: TGTGCCAGCAGCAAAGCGCTCAGGGTAGATTCCTCCGGGGAGCTGTTTTTT. It encodes CASSKALRVDSSGELFF.

The rearrangement uses TRBV18 and TRBJ2-7; 7 bases align to TRBD2. The V segment lost 2 bases and the J segment 3 bases; nucleotides outside the gene matches: 7. This CDR3 comprises 15 residues. Germline CDR1 reads KGHSH; CDR2 reads LQKENI. The CDR3 bases are TGTGCCAGCTCACCAGTCCCGGGAGGTCTCTACGAGCAGTACTTC. Encoded protein: CASSPVPGGLYEQYF.

The chain has TRBV2 and TRBJ1-6, with 7 positions matching TRBD1. In germline, CDR1 is SNHLY, CDR2 FYNNEI. The V gene end was trimmed by 8 bases and the J gene end by 4 bases; junction bases not matched to a gene: 8. The CDR3 spans 15 residues. The CDR3 reads CASSGDREYNSPLHF. DNA for the CDR3: TGTGCCAGCTCCGGAGACAGGGAATATAATTCACCCCTCCACTTT.

This clone has a single count. This chain uses TRBV2 with TRBJ1-1, with D possibly matching TRBD1 (6 bases). The germline gives CDR1 SNHLY, CDR2 FYNNEI. The CDR3 consists of 13 residues. V was cut by 6 bases and J by 1 base, with 9 bases left in between. CDR3 loop: CASRQGQNTEAFF. The CDR3 nucleotides are TGTGCCAGCAGGCAGGGGCAGAACACTGAAGCTTTCTTT.

This chain connects TRBV11-2 to TRBJ2-3, with unresolved D. The CDR3 spans 14 residues. Trimming took off 1 base at V and 0 bases at J, with 5 bases between the two ends. Per germline, CDR1 SGHAT and CDR2 FQNNGV. CDR3 coding DNA: TGTGCCAGCAGCTTAGCTTATAGCACAGATACGCAGTATTTT. It codes for CASSLAYSTDTQYF.

The chain combines TRBV4-1 with TRBJ1-3, with TRBD1 matching 7 bases. This CDR3 is built from 18 residues. J was trimmed by 0 bases and V by 1 base; bases with no gene match: 9. Germline CDR1 and CDR2: MGHRA and YSYEKL. CDR3 sequence reads: CASSQGIRTGPSGNTIYF. CDR3 nucleotides: TGCGCCAGCAGCCAAGGTATTCGGACAGGCCCCTCTGGAAACACCATATATTTT.

The V and J genes are TRBV5-6 and TRBJ2-7; 8 bases are shared with TRBD2. Germline CDR1 SGHDT, CDR2 YYEEEE. This CDR3 spans 16 amino acids. After removal of 5 bases from V and 0 bases from J, the junction contained 10 bases not matched to a gene. The CDR3 nucleotides are TGTGCCAGCAGATCCCAACTAGCGGAGAGCTCCTACGAGCAGTACGTC. Its translation: CASRSQLAESSYEQYV.

V and J are TRBV5-1 and TRBJ1-3; 7 bases match TRBD1. Germline-derived CDR1 and CDR2 are SGHRS and YFSETQ. With 0 bases clipped from V and 0 bases from J, the junction kept 0 bases outside the gene matches. This CDR3 has 15 amino acids. For the CDR3, the DNA is TGCGCCAGCAGCTTGGGGACAGGCTCTGGAAACACCATATATTTT. Translating it yields CASSLGTGSGNTIYF.

The rearrangement links TRBV20-1 to TRBJ2-3; D perhaps matches TRBD1 (5 bases). The V and J ends lost 7 bases and 2 bases respectively, with 7 bases between them. The CDR3 is 11 residues long. Germline V CDR1 and CDR2: DFQATT, SNEGSKA (reference sequence). CDR3 nucleotides: TGCAGTGTAGGGGTCACAGATACGCAGTATTTT. Its protein product is CSVGVTDTQYF.

The V gene is TRBV5-1, the J gene TRBJ2-3, with a weak D call TRBD2 (6 bases). Germline V gene lookup returns CDR1 SGHRS and CDR2 YFSETQ. The CDR3 covers 16 residues. The V and J ends lost 6 bases and 0 bases respectively, with 17 bases between them. Here the CDR3 reads CASTPYGGRSTDTQYF. CDR3 DNA sequence: TGCGCCAGCACTCCCTATGGAGGGCGAAGCACAGATACGCAGTATTTT.

The chain is built from TRBV2 and TRBJ2-5; tentative D call: TRBD2 (5 bases). V was clipped by 2 bases and J by 5 bases, with 15 bases between them. CDR1 is SNHLY and CDR2 is FYNNEI in the germline V gene. The CDR3 loop spans 15 amino acids. The CDR3 loop reads CASSEFSGKLETQYF. CDR3 in DNA: TGTGCCAGCAGTGAATTCTCGGGGAAATTGGAGACCCAGTACTTC.

This chain connects TRBV6-2 or TRBV6-3 to TRBJ2-5; no clear D. In germline, CDR1 is MNHEY, CDR2 SVGEGT. V was shortened by 6 bases and J by 5 bases, with 10 bases between the two germline ends. The CDR3 sequence is 12 residues long. In DNA form, the CDR3 reads TGTGCCAGCAGCTGGGCACAGGAGACCCAGTACTTC. Translating it yields CASSWAQETQYF.

The V and J genes are TRBV7-9 and TRBJ1-1, with a tentative D call TRBD1 (6 bases). Looked up from germline, CDR1 is SEHNR and CDR2 is FQNEAQ (reference sequence). V lost 4 bases, J lost 0 bases, and 12 bases lay in between. This CDR3 contains 15 residues. Written as DNA, the CDR3 is TGTGCCAGCAGCTCCACAGGGAGCGTGAACACTGAAGCTTTCTTT. Its translation is CASSSTGSVNTEAFF.

This rearrangement joins TRBV4-3 to TRBJ2-7, with D possibly TRBD2 on 6 matching bases. The germline V gene encodes CDR1 LGHNA and CDR2 YSLEER. The CDR3 is 15 residues long. V was cut by 1 base and J by 3 bases, with 13 bases left in between. The CDR3 reads CASSQAFGGIYEQYF. The DNA of the CDR3 is TGCGCCAGCAGCCAAGCTTTTGGCGGGATCTACGAGCAGTACTTC.

The rearrangement joins TRBV5-4 to TRBJ2-2; possible D gene TRBD1, 5 bases. The germline V and J ends were trimmed by 4 bases and 2 bases, with 15 bases remaining between them. The CDR3 spans 16 residues. The germline V gene encodes CDR1 SGHNT and CDR2 YYREEE (reference sequence). The CDR3 DNA follows: TGTGCCAGCAGCCTAACCTACCGGACAAACACCGGGGAGCTGTTTTTT. It is translated as CASSLTYRTNTGELFF.

The V call is TRBV6-5, the J call TRBJ2-1; 9 positions agree with TRBD1. The V gene's germline CDR1 is MNHEY and CDR2 SVGAGI. CDR3 length: 13 residues. V was pared by 4 bases and J by 14 bases, with 9 bases of the junction left unmatched. The chain's CDR3 is CASSWDRDRLEFF. Written as DNA, the CDR3 is TGTGCCAGCAGTTGGGACAGGGACAGGTTAGAGTTCTTC.

CDR3 in amino acids: CASGGIHEKLFF. For the CDR3, the DNA is TGTGCCAGCGGGGGGATACATGAAAAACTGTTTTTT. The rearrangement links TRBV7-9 to TRBJ1-4; D perhaps matches TRBD1 (5 bases). CDR1 and CDR2 from the germline V gene are SEHNR and FQNEAQ (reference sequence). Trimming left V 8 bases short and J 6 bases short, with 10 bases between. This CDR3 is built from 12 residues.

The rearrangement joins TRBV21-1 to TRBJ2-3; the D call of TRBD2 is as the table states it, not checked on the DNA. TRBV21-1 represents a pseudogene. The CDR3 consists of 16 residues. The CDR3 region is CASSKVDGSGKCTQYF. The CDR3 coding sequence is TGTGCCAGCAGCAAAGTGGATGGTAGCGGGAAATGTACGCAGTATTTT.

The chain uses TRBV14 and TRBJ1-5; D gene uncertain. The CDR3 is 16 amino acids. Germline V gene lookup returns CDR1 SGHDN and CDR2 FVKESK. Trimming cost V 4 bases and J 0 bases, with 13 bases left between them. CDR3 nucleotides: TGTGCCAGCAGCCCGCGATATAACTATAGCAATCAGCCCCAGCATTTT. It is translated as CASSPRYNYSNQPQHF.

The genes are TRBV7-2 and TRBJ2-5; 7 bases are shared with TRBD2. The DNA matches TRBJ2-7 better at its end, which makes the J call doubtful. The CDR3 length is 14 residues. Germline CDR1 reads SGHTA; CDR2 reads FQGNSA. CDR3 coding DNA: TGTGCCAGCAGCTTAGAGCGGGGCTCCTACGAGCAGTACTTC. Encoded protein: CASSLERGSYEQYF.

J is TRBJ2-4 and V is TRBV3-1 (or the pseudogene TRBV3-2); D is unclear. Per germline, CDR1 LGHDT and CDR2 YNNKEL (reference sequence). The CDR3 has 16 amino acids. The V and J ends lost 1 base and 1 base respectively, with 11 bases between them. The CDR3 DNA reads as TGTGCCAGCAGCCAAGTCCCGGGTAAGGCCAAAAACATTCAGTACTTC. It specifies CASSQVPGKAKNIQYF.